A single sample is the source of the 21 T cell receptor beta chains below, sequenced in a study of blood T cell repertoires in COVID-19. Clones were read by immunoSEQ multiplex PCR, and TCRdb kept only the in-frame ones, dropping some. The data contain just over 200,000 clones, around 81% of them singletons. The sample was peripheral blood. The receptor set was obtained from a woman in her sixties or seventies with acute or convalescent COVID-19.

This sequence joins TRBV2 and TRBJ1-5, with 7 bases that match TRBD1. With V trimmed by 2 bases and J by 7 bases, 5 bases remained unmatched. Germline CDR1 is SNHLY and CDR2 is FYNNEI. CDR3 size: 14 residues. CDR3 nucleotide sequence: TGTGCCAGCAGTGAAATTGACAGGGAACAGCCCCAGCATTTT. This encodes CASSEIDREQPQHF.

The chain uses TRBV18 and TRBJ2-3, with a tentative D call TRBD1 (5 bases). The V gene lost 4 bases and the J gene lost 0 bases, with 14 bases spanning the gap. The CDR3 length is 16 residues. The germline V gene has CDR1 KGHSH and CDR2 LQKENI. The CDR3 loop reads CASSLDSYRSTDTQYF. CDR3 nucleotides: TGTGCCAGCTCACTCGACAGTTACAGAAGCACAGATACGCAGTATTTT.

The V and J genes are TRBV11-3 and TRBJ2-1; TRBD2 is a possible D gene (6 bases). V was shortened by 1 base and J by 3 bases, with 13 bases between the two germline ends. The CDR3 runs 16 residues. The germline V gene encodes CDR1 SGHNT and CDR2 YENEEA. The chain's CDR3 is CASSLGGSGVYNEQFF. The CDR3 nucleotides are TGTGCCAGCAGCTTAGGAGGTAGCGGAGTCTACAATGAGCAGTTCTTC.

In DNA, the CDR3 is TGCAGCGTTCGGGAGAGCTACAATGAGCAGTTCTTC. Residues: CSVRESYNEQFF. The chain links TRBV29-1 to TRBJ2-1; TRBD2 is a possible D gene (6 bases). Trimming removed 5 bases from V and 3 bases from J, with 8 bases in between. The CDR3 has 12 residues. CDR1 SQVTM and CDR2 ANQGSEA come from the germline V gene.

For the CDR3, the DNA is TGTGCCAGCAGCGGGGATGGCGGGAGAAGGACCCAGTACTTC. It yields the protein CASSGDGGRRTQYF. V is TRBV5-4 and J is TRBJ2-5, with 7 bases aligning to TRBD2. CDR3 length: 14 amino acids. Germline CDR1 and CDR2: SGHNT and YYREEE (reference sequence). J gave up 7 bases and V 4 bases, and 10 bases lay outside the gene matches. Full variable domain (outside the CDR3, taken from reference TRBV5-4 and TRBJ2-5): ETGVTQSPTHLIKTRGQQVTLRCSSQSGHNTVSWYQQALGQGPQFIFQYYREEENGRGNFPPRFSGLQFPNYSSELNVNALELDDSALYLCASSGDGGRRTQYFGPGTRLLVL.

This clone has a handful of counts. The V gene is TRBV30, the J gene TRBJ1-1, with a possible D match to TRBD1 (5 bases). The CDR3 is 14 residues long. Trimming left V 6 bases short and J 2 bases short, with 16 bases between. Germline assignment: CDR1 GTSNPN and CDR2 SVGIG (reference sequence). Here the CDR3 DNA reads TGTGCCTGCCCCGCCCCAGGGTCTAACACTGAAGCTTTCTTT. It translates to CACPAPGSNTEAFF.

The CDR3 nucleotides read TGCAGCGTTGATTTTGGCGGGGGGACCTCCTACGAGCAGTACTTC. Encoded protein: CSVDFGGGTSYEQYF. The chain links TRBV29-1 to TRBJ2-7; the match to TRBD2 covers 8 bases. After removal of 3 bases from V and 0 bases from J, the junction contained 7 bases not matched to a gene. CDR3 length: 15 residues. Germline V gene data show CDR1 as SQVTM and CDR2 as ANQGSEA.

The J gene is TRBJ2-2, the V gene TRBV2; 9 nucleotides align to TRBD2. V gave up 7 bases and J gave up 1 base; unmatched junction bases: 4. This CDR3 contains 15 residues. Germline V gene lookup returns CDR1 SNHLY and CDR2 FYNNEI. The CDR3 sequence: CASTGREGNTGELFF. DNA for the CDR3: TGTGCCAGCACGGGGCGGGAGGGGAACACCGGGGAGCTGTTTTTT.

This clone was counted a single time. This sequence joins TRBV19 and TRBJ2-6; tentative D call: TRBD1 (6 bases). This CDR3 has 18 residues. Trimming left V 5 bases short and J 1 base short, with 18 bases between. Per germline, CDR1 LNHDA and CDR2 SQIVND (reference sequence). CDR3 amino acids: CASSHRGQSPSGANVLTF. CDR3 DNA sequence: TGTGCCAGTAGTCACCGCGGACAGTCTCCTTCTGGGGCCAACGTCCTGACTTTC. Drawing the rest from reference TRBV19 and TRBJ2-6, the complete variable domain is DGGITQSPKYLFRKEGQNVTLSCEQNLNHDAMYWYRQDPGQGLRLIYYSQIVNDFQKGDIAEGYSVSREKKESFPLTVTSAQKNPTAFYLCASSHRGQSPSGANVLTFGAGSRLTVL.

The CDR3 region is CASSLGGSAYNEQFF. The CDR3 DNA reads TGTGCCAGCAGCTTAGGCGGGAGCGCCTACAATGAGCAGTTCTTC. The chain uses TRBV11-3 and TRBJ2-1, with 7 bases identical to TRBD2. Germline CDR1 reads SGHNT; CDR2 reads YENEEA. Trimming took 1 base from V and 2 from J; bases not matched to a gene: 2. The CDR3 sequence is 15 residues long. Filled out from reference TRBV11-3 and TRBJ2-1, the complete variable domain reads EAGVVQSPRYKIIEKKQPVAFWCNPISGHNTLYWYLQNLGQGPELLIRYENEEAVDDSQLPKDRFSAERLKGVDSTLKIQPAELGDSAVYLCASSLGGSAYNEQFFGPGTRLTVL.

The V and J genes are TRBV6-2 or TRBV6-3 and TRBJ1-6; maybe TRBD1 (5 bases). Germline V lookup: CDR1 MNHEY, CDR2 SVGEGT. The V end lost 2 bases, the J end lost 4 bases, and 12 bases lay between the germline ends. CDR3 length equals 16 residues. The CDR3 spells CASSYGRGAYNSPLHF. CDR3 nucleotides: TGTGCCAGCAGTTACGGAAGGGGCGCGTATAATTCACCCCTCCACTTT.

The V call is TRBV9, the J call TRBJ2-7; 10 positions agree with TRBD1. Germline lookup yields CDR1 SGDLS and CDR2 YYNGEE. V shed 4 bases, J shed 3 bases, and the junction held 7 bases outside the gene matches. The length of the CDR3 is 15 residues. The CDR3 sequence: CASSSTGGPNYEQYF. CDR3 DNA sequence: TGTGCCAGCAGCTCGACAGGGGGCCCCAACTACGAGCAGTACTTC.

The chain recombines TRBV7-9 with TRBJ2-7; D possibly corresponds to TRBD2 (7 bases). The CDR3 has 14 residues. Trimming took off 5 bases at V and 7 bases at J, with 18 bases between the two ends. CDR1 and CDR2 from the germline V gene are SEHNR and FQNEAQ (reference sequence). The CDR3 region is CASSKDRTSREQYF. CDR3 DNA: TGTGCCAGCAGCAAAGACAGGACTAGTCGGGAGCAGTACTTC. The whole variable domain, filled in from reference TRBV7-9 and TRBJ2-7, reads DTGVSQNPRHKITKRGQNVTFRCDPISEHNRLYWYRQTLGQGPEFLTYFQNEAQLEKSRLLSDRFSAERPKGSFSTLEIQRTEQGDSAMYLCASSKDRTSREQYFGPGTRLTVT.

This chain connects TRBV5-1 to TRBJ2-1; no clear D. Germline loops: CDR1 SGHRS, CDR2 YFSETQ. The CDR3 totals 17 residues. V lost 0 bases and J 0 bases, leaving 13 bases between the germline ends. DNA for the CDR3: TGCGCCAGCAGCTTGGAGAGAGGCCGCAGCTCCTACAATGAGCAGTTCTTC. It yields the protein CASSLERGRSSYNEQFF. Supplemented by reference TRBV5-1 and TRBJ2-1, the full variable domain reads KAGVTQTPRYLIKTRGQQVTLSCSPISGHRSVSWYQQTPGQGLQFLFEYFSETQRNKGNFPGRFSGRQFSNSRSEMNVSTLELGDSALYLCASSLERGRSSYNEQFFGPGTRLTVL.

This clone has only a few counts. CDR3 in DNA: TGTGCCAGCAGCTTAGGGGGGCTGAACTATGGCTACACCTTC. It yields the protein CASSLGGLNYGYTF. The rearrangement joins TRBV7-2 to TRBJ1-2; a possible D gene is TRBD1 (6 bases). There are 14 residues in the CDR3. The V end lost 1 base, the J end lost 2 bases, and 8 bases lay between the germline ends. Germline CDR1 SGHTA, CDR2 FQGNSA.

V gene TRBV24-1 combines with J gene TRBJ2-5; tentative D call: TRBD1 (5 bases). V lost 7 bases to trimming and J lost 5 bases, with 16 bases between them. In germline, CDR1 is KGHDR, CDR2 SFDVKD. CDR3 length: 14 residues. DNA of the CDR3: TGTGCCACCAGCGACGCAGGGCGAGAGGAGACCCAGTACTTC. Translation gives CATSDAGREETQYF.

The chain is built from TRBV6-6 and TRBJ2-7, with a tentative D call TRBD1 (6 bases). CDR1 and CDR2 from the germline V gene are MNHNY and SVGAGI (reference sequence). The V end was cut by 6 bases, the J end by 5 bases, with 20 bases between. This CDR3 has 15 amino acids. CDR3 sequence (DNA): TGTGCCAGCAGCCCGCTCGGATTGGGGGCTGACGAGCAGTACTTC. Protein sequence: CASSPLGLGADEQYF.

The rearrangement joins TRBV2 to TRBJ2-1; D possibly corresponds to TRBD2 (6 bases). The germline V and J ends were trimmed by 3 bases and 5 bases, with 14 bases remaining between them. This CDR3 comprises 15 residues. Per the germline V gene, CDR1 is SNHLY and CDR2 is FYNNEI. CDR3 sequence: CASSEIRTGDNEQFF. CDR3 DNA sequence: TGTGCCAGCAGTGAGATCAGGACGGGGGACAATGAGCAGTTCTTC.

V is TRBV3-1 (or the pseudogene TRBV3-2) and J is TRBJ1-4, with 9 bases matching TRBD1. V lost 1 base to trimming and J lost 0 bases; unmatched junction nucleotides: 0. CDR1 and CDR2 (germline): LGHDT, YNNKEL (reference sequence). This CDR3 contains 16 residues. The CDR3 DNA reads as TGTGCCAGCAGCCAAGGACAGGGGGCAACTAATGAAAAACTGTTTTTT. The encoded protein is CASSQGQGATNEKLFF.

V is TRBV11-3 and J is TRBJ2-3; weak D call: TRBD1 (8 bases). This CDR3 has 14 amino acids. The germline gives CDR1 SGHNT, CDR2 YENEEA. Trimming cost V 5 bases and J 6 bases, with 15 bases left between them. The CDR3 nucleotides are TGTGCCAGCAGCGCGCAACAGGGGGGGGATACGCAGTATTTT. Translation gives CASSAQQGGDTQYF.

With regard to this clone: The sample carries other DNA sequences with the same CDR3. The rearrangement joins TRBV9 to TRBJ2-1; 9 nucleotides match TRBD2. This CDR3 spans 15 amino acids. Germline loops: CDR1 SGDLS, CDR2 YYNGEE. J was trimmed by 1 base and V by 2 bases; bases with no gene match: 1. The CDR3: CASSVSGSSYNEQFF. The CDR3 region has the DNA TGTGCCAGCAGCGTTAGCGGGAGTTCCTACAATGAGCAGTTCTTC. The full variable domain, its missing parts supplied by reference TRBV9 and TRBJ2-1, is DSGVTQTPKHLITATGQRVTLRCSPRSGDLSVYWYQQSLDQGLQFLIQYYNGEERAKGNILERFSAQQFPDLHSELNLSSLELGDSALYFCASSVSGSSYNEQFFGPGTRLTVL.